This passage covers 27 T cell receptor beta chains from one sample sequenced in a study of blood T cell repertoires in COVID-19. Measured with immunoSEQ multiplex PCR; TCRdb has only the in-frame clones, and not every one. The sample has approximately 250,000 clones, around 88% seen once. Material: peripheral blood. The receptors stem from a man aged 25-40 years with active or convalescent COVID-19.

This clone was counted only a few times. This chain uses TRBV12-3 or TRBV12-4 with TRBJ1-1; TRBD1 aligns across 7 bases. The CDR3 is 13 residues long. J gave up 11 bases and V 6 bases, and 12 bases lay outside the gene matches. CDR3 region: CASSLKRTGAAFF. DNA of the CDR3: TGTGCCAGCAGCCTCAAGCGGACAGGCGCGGCTTTCTTT.

This clone was found once. The V call is TRBV5-1, the J call TRBJ1-1; D ambiguous. This CDR3 comprises 14 residues. The V end lost 4 bases, the J end lost 1 base, and 11 bases lay between the germline ends. From germline, CDR1 is SGHRS and CDR2 YFSETQ. The CDR3 nucleotides read TGCGCCAGCAGCCGGAAACTACAGAACACTGAAGCTTTCTTT. Protein: CASSRKLQNTEAFF.

The CDR3 sequence: CASSKGGTTDTQYF. The CDR3 nucleotides are TGTGCCAGCAGCAAGGGGGGGACCACAGATACGCAGTATTTT. The rearrangement links TRBV5-6 to TRBJ2-3, with a tentative D call TRBD2 (7 bases). CDR1 is SGHDT and CDR2 is YYEEEE in the germline V gene. The germline V and J ends were trimmed by 4 bases and 2 bases, with 11 bases remaining between them. CDR3 length: 14 residues.

V gene TRBV11-2 combines with J gene TRBJ2-1, with 7 bases lining up with TRBD1. The germline CDR1 and CDR2 sequences are SGHAT and FQNNGV. J lost 7 bases, V lost 2 bases, and 5 bases had no gene match. The CDR3 extends over 14 amino acids. CDR3 in DNA: TGTGCCAGCAGCTTATATACAGGGGAGAATGAGCAGTTCTTC. Translation gives CASSLYTGENEQFF.

The genes are TRBV10-2 and TRBJ2-7, with unresolved D. Germline V CDR1 and CDR2: WSHSY, SAAADI. The CDR3 has 17 amino acids. V lost 6 bases and J 2 bases, leaving 23 bases between the germline ends. The CDR3 region is CASSDPGGQSKTYEQYF. The CDR3 DNA reads as TGCGCCAGCAGCGACCCCGGTGGGCAGAGCAAGACCTACGAGCAGTACTTC.

This sequence joins TRBV6-5 and TRBJ1-1; D is ambiguous. CDR1 MNHEY and CDR2 SVGAGI come from the germline V gene. Trimming took off 4 bases at V and 6 bases at J, with 18 bases between the two ends. The CDR3 runs to 15 residues. CDR3 region: CASSFRTVDPAEAFF. CDR3 sequence (DNA): TGTGCCAGCAGTTTCCGGACTGTCGATCCGGCTGAAGCTTTCTTT.

This chain links TRBV2 with TRBJ1-3; D might be TRBD1 (5 bases). V was cut by 3 bases and J by 1 base, with 13 bases left in between. Germline V gives CDR1 SNHLY, CDR2 FYNNEI. This CDR3 region has 16 residues. The CDR3 is CASSERGRRSGNTIYF. In DNA, the CDR3 is TGTGCCAGCAGTGAGCGGGGACGGAGATCTGGAAACACCATATATTTT. The full variable domain, its missing parts supplied by reference TRBV2 and TRBJ1-3, is EPEVTQTPSHQVTQMGQEVILRCVPISNHLYFYWYRQILGQKVEFLVSFYNNEISEKSEIFDDQFSVERPDGSNFTLKIRSTKLEDSAMYFCASSERGRRSGNTIYFGEGSWLTVV.

This chain connects TRBV10-3 to TRBJ2-3; 7 bases align to TRBD1. Germline CDR1 and CDR2: ENHRY and SYGVKD. J gave up 0 bases and V 2 bases, and 5 bases lay outside the gene matches. The CDR3 extends over 16 amino acids. The CDR3 protein is CAISEGTASSTDTQYF. As DNA, the CDR3 is TGTGCCATCAGTGAGGGGACAGCCTCTAGCACAGATACGCAGTATTTT.

V is TRBV24-1 and J is TRBJ2-1, with a tentative D call TRBD2 (5 bases). V lost 3 bases to trimming and J lost 8 bases, with 10 bases between them. The CDR3 runs to 13 residues. Germline CDR1 KGHDR, CDR2 SFDVKD. CDR3 region: CATSDNAGYEQFF. In DNA, the CDR3 is TGTGCCACCAGTGATAATGCGGGCTATGAGCAGTTCTTC.

This rearrangement joins TRBV4-3 to TRBJ2-1, with D perhaps matching TRBD2 (7 bases). Germline V gene sequence: CDR1 LGHNA, CDR2 YSLEER. V was pared by 4 bases and J by 2 bases, with 12 bases between. This CDR3 has 15 residues. CDR3 sequence reads: CASSPIGGAYNEQFF. CDR3 DNA: TGCGCCAGCAGCCCGATAGGGGGGGCCTACAATGAGCAGTTCTTC.

The genes are TRBV5-4 and TRBJ2-1, with 11 positions matching TRBD2. The V gene's germline CDR1 is SGHNT and CDR2 YYREEE (reference sequence). V trimming: 4 bases; J trimming: 7 bases; junction bases outside the gene matches: 10. The CDR3 extends over 16 amino acids. This chain's CDR3 is CASSTLLAGEQNEQFF. DNA of the CDR3: TGTGCCAGCAGCACACTACTAGCGGGGGAACAGAATGAGCAGTTCTTC.

V usage is TRBV25-1 and J usage is TRBJ2-1; 10 nucleotides align to TRBD2. The CDR3 consists of 15 residues. V was pared by 5 bases and J by 10 bases, with 11 bases of the junction left unmatched. Germline assignment: CDR1 MGHDK and CDR2 SYGVNS. In nucleotides, the CDR3 is TGTGCCAGCAGTAGGCCGGGACTAGCGTCGGGCGAGCAGTTCTTC. Translation gives CASSRPGLASGEQFF.

The gene calls are TRBV18 and TRBJ2-5; tentatively, D is TRBD2 (7 bases). Germline CDR1 is KGHSH and CDR2 is LQKENI. There are 15 residues in the CDR3. Deletions cut 3 bases from V and 0 bases from J, with 11 bases between. The CDR3 protein is CASSPGGAHQETQYF. CDR3 DNA: TGTGCCAGCTCACCGGGGGGGGCCCACCAAGAGACCCAGTACTTC.

V usage is TRBV7-2 and J usage is TRBJ1-1; D might be TRBD1 (6 bases). The germline V gene has CDR1 SGHTA and CDR2 FQGNSA. The V end was cut by 5 bases, the J end by 4 bases, with 14 bases between. The CDR3 sequence is 14 residues long. The CDR3 here is CASSDAGVRTEAFF. Here the CDR3 DNA reads TGTGCCAGCAGCGACGCAGGGGTTCGCACTGAAGCTTTCTTT. The whole variable domain, remainder taken from reference TRBV7-2 and TRBJ1-1, is GAGVSQSPSNKVTEKGKDVELRCDPISGHTALYWYRQSLGQGLEFLIYFQGNSAPDKSGLPSDRFSAERTGGSVSTLTIQRTQQEDSAVYLCASSDAGVRTEAFFGQGTRLTVV.

The CDR3 sequence is CSASGEVDYGYTF. The CDR3 DNA follows: TGCAGTGCTAGTGGCGAGGTAGACTATGGCTACACCTTC. The rearrangement links TRBV20-1 to TRBJ1-2; no reliable D call. V lost 3 bases, J lost 3 bases, and 11 bases lay in between. Germline CDR1 reads DFQATT; CDR2 reads SNEGSKA (reference sequence). This CDR3 comprises 13 residues.

Only one count was recorded for this clone. This rearrangement joins TRBV4-2 to TRBJ2-2, with D maybe TRBD2 (6 bases). Trimming stripped 1 base from V and 6 bases from J, with 9 bases between. CDR1 is LGHNA, CDR2 YNFKEQ, per germline. The CDR3 consists of 14 residues. CDR3: CASSQVAGSGELFF. DNA for the CDR3: TGTGCCAGCAGCCAAGTGGCGGGGTCCGGGGAGCTGTTTTTT.

The genes are TRBV18 and TRBJ2-7; the match to TRBD2 covers 12 bases. The CDR3 runs to 16 residues. The germline V gene has CDR1 KGHSH and CDR2 LQKENI. V trimming: 1 base; J trimming: 2 bases; junction bases outside the gene matches: 3. DNA for the CDR3: TGTGCCAGCTCACCACTACTAGCGGGGGGTACCTACGAGCAGTACTTC. Protein: CASSPLLAGGTYEQYF.

J is TRBJ2-5 and V is TRBV3-1 (or the pseudogene TRBV3-2), with 9 bases lining up with TRBD2. CDR3 size: 17 residues. J was trimmed by 6 bases and V by 4 bases; bases with no gene match: 15. In germline, CDR1 is LGHDT, CDR2 YNNKEL (reference sequence). The CDR3 sequence: CASSPPRISGGGKTQYF. Written as DNA, the CDR3 is TGTGCCAGCAGCCCCCCTCGGATTAGCGGGGGAGGCAAGACCCAGTACTTC.

The chain is built from TRBV13 and TRBJ1-6, with 7 bases matching TRBD1. J lost 7 bases, V lost 5 bases, and 5 bases had no gene match. This CDR3 comprises 14 residues. Germline CDR1 reads PRHDT; CDR2 reads FYEKMQ (reference sequence). This CDR3 reads CASSLGQRNSPLHF. CDR3 DNA sequence: TGTGCCAGCAGCCTGGGACAGAGGAATTCACCCCTCCACTTT.

The chain links TRBV14 to TRBJ1-1, with D unclear. Looked up from germline, CDR1 is SGHDN and CDR2 is FVKESK. The CDR3 contains 14 residues. V lost 6 bases and J 3 bases, leaving 14 bases between the germline ends. The CDR3 spells CASSPAGGYTEAFF. In nucleotides, the CDR3 is TGTGCCAGCAGTCCTGCTGGAGGGTACACTGAAGCTTTCTTT. Drawing the rest from reference TRBV14 and TRBJ1-1, the complete variable domain is EAGVTQFPSHSVIEKGQTVTLRCDPISGHDNLYWYRRVMGKEIKFLLHFVKESKQDESGMPNNRFLAERTGGTYSTLKVQPAELEDSGVYFCASSPAGGYTEAFFGQGTRLTVV.

The chain joins TRBV12-3 or TRBV12-4 to TRBJ2-7; D gene unclear. Trimming removed 6 bases at V and 5 bases at J, with 11 bases between. The CDR3 totals 12 residues. The CDR3 sequence is CASSSHTDEQYF. CDR3 DNA: TGTGCCAGCAGCTCCCATACGGACGAGCAGTACTTC.

The V gene is TRBV19, the J gene TRBJ2-7; D call uncertain. Germline values: CDR1 LNHDA, CDR2 SQIVND (reference sequence). Deletions cut 0 bases from V and 2 bases from J, with 11 bases between. The length of the CDR3 is 15 residues. The CDR3 sequence is CASSIDHRSTYEQYF. Here the CDR3 DNA reads TGTGCCAGTAGTATAGATCACAGATCAACCTACGAGCAGTACTTC.

The J gene is TRBJ1-2, the V gene TRBV11-2; D call uncertain. Trimming cost V 3 bases and J 4 bases, with 12 bases left between them. Germline CDR1 and CDR2: SGHAT and FQNNGV. The CDR3 consists of 14 residues. The CDR3 loop reads CASSFNRQAYGYTF. CDR3 nucleotide sequence: TGTGCCAGCAGCTTTAACAGACAAGCCTATGGCTACACCTTC.

CDR3: CASSLTSGDQETQYF. The CDR3 nucleotides read TGTGCCAGCAGTTTAACTAGCGGGGATCAAGAGACCCAGTACTTC. The chain joins TRBV6-5 to TRBJ2-5, with 10 bases lining up with TRBD2. The CDR3 has 15 amino acids. V lost 4 bases, J lost 2 bases, and 4 bases stayed unmatched. Germline V gives CDR1 MNHEY, CDR2 SVGAGI.

This chain links TRBV3-1 (or the pseudogene TRBV3-2) with TRBJ1-1; D possibly corresponds to TRBD1 (6 bases). The V gene's germline CDR1 is LGHDT and CDR2 YNNKEL (reference sequence). The CDR3 loop spans 14 amino acids. Between the trimmed V and J ends, which lost 1 base and 4 bases, there was a span of 10 bases. In DNA form, the CDR3 reads TGTGCCAGCAGCCAAGGATCAGGGGTCACTGAAGCTTTCTTT. It translates to CASSQGSGVTEAFF.

The J gene is TRBJ1-6, the V gene TRBV19; D not certain. Germline CDR1 is LNHDA and CDR2 is SQIVND (reference sequence). Trimming stripped 8 bases from V and 6 bases from J, with 14 bases between. CDR3 length: 14 amino acids. This CDR3 is CASSGFTSNSPLHF. Here the CDR3 DNA reads TGTGCCAGTTCGGGGTTCACGAGTAATTCACCCCTCCACTTT.

Concerning this clone itself: The junction departs from germline at one end; a sequencing error may be responsible. The chain links TRBV7-8 to TRBJ2-7; maybe TRBD2 (6 bases). This CDR3 spans 14 amino acids. Germline CDR1 SGHVS, CDR2 FQNEAQ. CDR3 region: CASRLAENRYEQYF. The DNA of the CDR3 is TGTGCCAGCAGGTTAGCGGAGAATCGCTACGAGCAGTACTTC.